These T cell receptor beta chains were read from a single sample in a study of chronic HIV infection and antiretroviral therapy. TCRdb recomputed calls from the 5' RACE reads with MiXCR, one row per CDR3 protein. This table holds tens of thousands of distinct CDR3 sequences, 8.2% found once. Sequenced sample: peripheral blood. The receptors here all came from an adult who had HIV and had not received antiretroviral therapy, or was an uninfected healthy control (not recorded which). Each CDR3 is given with its conserved first and last residue. The order of the fields is D gene, clone size, V gene, J gene, CDR3 protein, CDR3 DNA. D genes are given only for firm matches. Expanded clones get a size class; other rows say once, few or many, or leave the size out.

D: TRBD2
size: many
V: TRBV28
J: TRBJ2-3
CDR3: CASRGAGGNTDTQYF
DNA: TGTGCCAGCAGAGGAGCGGGAGGTAACACAGATACGCAGTATTTT

D: -
size: -
V: TRBV24-1
J: TRBJ1-1
CDR3: CATAGQGTETFF
DNA: TGTGCCACCGCCGGGCAGGGCACTGAAACTTTCTTT

D: TRBD1
size: few
V: TRBV2
J: TRBJ1-1
CDR3: CASSLQGANTEAFF
DNA: TGTGCCAGCAGTTTACAGGGGGCAAACACTGAAGCTTTCTTT

D: TRBD1
size: -
V: TRBV10-3
J: TRBJ1-1
CDR3: CAIRRGQGDGRAFF
DNA: TGTGCCATCAGGCGGGGCCAGGGGGATGGGAGAGCTTTCTTT

D: -
size: few
V: TRBV20-1
J: TRBJ1-1
CDR3: CSAERGTRAFF
DNA: TGCAGTGCTGAGAGGGGTACACGGGCTTTCTTT

D: -
size: many
V: TRBV21-1
J: TRBJ2-7
CDR3: CASSRTGGCNEQYF
DNA: TGTGCCAGCAGTAGGACAGGGGGCTGCAACGAGCAGTACTTC

D: TRBD1
size: -
V: TRBV28
J: TRBJ2-7
CDR3: CASSLLIDRADEQYF
DNA: TGTGCCAGCAGTTTACTGATAGACAGGGCGGACGAGCAGTACTTC

D: TRBD2
size: many
V: TRBV7-2
J: TRBJ2-7
CDR3: CASSSGTSWYEQYF
DNA: TGTGCCAGCAGCTCCGGGACTAGTTGGTACGAGCAGTACTTC

D: -
size: -
V: TRBV7-9
J: TRBJ2-1
CDR3: CASSALALFYNEQFF
DNA: TGTGCCAGCAGCGCCTTAGCCCTCTTCTACAATGAGCAGTTCTTC

D: TRBD2
size: many
V: TRBV12-3/TRBV12-4
J: TRBJ2-2
CDR3: CASSRGLAGGPGELFF
DNA: TGTGCCAGCAGTCGCGGACTAGCGGGAGGGCCCGGGGAGCTGTTTTTT